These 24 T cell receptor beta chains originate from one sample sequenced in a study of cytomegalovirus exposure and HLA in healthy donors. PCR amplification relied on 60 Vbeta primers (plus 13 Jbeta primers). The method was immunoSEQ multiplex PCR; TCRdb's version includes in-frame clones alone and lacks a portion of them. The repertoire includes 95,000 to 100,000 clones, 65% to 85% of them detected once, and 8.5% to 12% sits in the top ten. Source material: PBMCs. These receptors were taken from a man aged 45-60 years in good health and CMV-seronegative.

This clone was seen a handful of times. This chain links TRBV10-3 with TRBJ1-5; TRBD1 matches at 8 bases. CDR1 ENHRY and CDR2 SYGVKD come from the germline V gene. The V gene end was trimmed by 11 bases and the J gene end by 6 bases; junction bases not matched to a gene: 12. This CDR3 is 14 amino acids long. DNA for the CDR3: TGTGCCTCGTCAGGGGGCGAAGAGGCTCAGCCCCAGCATTTT. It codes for CASSGGEEAQPQHF.

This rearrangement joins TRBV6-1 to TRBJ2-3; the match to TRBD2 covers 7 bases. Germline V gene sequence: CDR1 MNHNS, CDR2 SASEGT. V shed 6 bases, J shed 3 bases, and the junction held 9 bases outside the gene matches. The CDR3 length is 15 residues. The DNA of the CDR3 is TGTGCCAGCAGGGGGAGGGTAGGTTCAACAGATACGCAGTATTTT. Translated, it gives CASRGRVGSTDTQYF.

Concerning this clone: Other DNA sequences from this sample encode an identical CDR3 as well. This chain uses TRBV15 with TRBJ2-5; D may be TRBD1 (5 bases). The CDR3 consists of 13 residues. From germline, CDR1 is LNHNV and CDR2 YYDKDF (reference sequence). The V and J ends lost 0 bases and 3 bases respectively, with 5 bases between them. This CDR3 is CATSRDREETQYF. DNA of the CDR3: TGTGCCACCAGCAGAGACAGGGAAGAGACCCAGTACTTC.

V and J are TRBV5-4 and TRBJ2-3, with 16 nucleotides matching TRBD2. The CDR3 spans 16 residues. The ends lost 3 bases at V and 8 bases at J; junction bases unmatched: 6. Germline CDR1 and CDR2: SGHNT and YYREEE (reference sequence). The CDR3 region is CASSSGLAGGEGTQYF. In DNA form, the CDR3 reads TGTGCCAGCAGCTCGGGACTAGCGGGGGGGGAGGGTACGCAGTATTTT. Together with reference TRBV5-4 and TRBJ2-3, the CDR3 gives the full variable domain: ETGVTQSPTHLIKTRGQQVTLRCSSQSGHNTVSWYQQALGQGPQFIFQYYREEENGRGNFPPRFSGLQFPNYSSELNVNALELDDSALYLCASSSGLAGGEGTQYFGPGTRLTVL.

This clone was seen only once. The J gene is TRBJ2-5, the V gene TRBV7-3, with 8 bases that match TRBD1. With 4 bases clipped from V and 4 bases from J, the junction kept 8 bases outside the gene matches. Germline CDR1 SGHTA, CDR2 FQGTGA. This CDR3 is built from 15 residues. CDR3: CASSSSGGALETQYF. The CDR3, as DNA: TGTGCCAGCAGCTCTTCAGGGGGCGCGTTAGAGACCCAGTACTTC. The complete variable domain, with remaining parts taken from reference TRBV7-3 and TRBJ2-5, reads GAGVSQTPSNKVTEKGKYVELRCDPISGHTALYWYRQSLGQGPEFLIYFQGTGAADDSGLPNDRFFAVRPEGSVSTLKIQRTERGDSAVYLCASSSSGGALETQYFGPGTRLLVL.

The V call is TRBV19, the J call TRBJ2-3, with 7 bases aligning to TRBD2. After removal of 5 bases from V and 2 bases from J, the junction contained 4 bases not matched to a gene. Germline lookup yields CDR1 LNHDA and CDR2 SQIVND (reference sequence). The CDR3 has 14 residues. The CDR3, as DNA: TGTGCCAGTAGTGGCGGGGGACTCACAGATACGCAGTATTTT. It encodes CASSGGGLTDTQYF.

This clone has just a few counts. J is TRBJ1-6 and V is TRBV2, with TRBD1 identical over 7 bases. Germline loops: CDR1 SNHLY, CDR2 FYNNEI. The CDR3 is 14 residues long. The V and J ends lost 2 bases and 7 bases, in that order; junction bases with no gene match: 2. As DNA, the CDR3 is TGTGCCAGCAGTGAAAGGGACAGCAATTCACCCCTCCACTTT. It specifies CASSERDSNSPLHF.

The DNA for the CDR3 is TGTGCCTGGGCGACAGAAGGCAATCAGCCCCAGCATTTT. This codes for CAWATEGNQPQHF. This chain connects TRBV30 to TRBJ1-5, with D possibly matching TRBD1 (5 bases). Trimming took 5 bases from V and 2 from J, leaving 10 bases between them. Germline V gene sequence: CDR1 GTSNPN, CDR2 SVGIG (reference sequence). The length of the CDR3 is 13 residues.

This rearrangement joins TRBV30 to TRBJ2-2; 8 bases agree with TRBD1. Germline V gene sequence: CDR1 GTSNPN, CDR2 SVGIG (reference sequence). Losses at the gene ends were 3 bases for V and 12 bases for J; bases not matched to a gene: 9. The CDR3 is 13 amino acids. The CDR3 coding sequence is TGTGCCTGGAGCCGTTTCGGACAGGGCAAGCTGTTTTTT. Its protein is CAWSRFGQGKLFF.

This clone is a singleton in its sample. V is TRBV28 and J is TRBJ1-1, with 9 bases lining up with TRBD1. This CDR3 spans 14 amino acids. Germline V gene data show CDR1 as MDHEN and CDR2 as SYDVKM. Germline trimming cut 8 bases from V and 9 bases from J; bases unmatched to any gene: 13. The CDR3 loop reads CASWDRDRGRKAFF. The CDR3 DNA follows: TGTGCCAGCTGGGACAGGGATCGGGGAAGGAAAGCTTTCTTT.

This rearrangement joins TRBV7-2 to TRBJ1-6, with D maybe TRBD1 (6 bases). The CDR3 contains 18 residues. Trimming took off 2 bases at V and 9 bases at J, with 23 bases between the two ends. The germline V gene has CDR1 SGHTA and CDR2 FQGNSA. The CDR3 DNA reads TGTGCCAGCAGCTTAACTCCCCCGGGGGGGGCGAGTTTTTCACCCCTCCACTTT. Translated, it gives CASSLTPPGGASFSPLHF.

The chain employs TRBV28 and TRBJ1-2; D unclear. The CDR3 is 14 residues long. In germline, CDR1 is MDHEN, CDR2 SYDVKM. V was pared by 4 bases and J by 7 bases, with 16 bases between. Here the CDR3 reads CASSWAFRIGGYTF. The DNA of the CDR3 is TGTGCCAGCAGTTGGGCCTTTCGGATCGGTGGCTACACCTTC.

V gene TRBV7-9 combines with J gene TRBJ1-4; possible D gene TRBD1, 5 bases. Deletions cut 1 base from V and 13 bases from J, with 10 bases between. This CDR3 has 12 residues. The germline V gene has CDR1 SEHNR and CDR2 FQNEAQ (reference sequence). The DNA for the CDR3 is TGTGCCAGCAGCTTAGGCGACAGAGGACTGTTTTTT. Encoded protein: CASSLGDRGLFF.

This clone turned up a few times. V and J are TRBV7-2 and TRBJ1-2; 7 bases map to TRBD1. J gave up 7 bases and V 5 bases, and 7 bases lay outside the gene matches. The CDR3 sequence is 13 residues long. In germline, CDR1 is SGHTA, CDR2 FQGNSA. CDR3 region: CASSRDSRGGYTF. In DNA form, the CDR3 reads TGTGCCAGCAGCCGGGACAGCCGGGGTGGCTACACCTTC.

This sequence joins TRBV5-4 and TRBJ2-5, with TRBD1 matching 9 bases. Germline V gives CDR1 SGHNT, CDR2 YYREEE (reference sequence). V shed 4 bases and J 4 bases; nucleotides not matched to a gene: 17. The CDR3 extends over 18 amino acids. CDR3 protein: CASSPEPTATGGGETQYF. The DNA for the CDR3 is TGTGCCAGCAGCCCGGAACCTACGGCGACAGGGGGGGGAGAGACCCAGTACTTC.

The CDR3 loop is CASSLAAGIGEKLFF. In DNA form, the CDR3 reads TGCGCCAGCAGCTTGGCCGCGGGGATAGGTGAAAAACTGTTTTTT. This chain joins TRBV5-1 and TRBJ1-4; D is unclear. The CDR3 has 15 amino acids. V was trimmed by 0 bases and J by 7 bases, leaving 13 bases between them. The germline CDR1 and CDR2 sequences are SGHRS and YFSETQ.

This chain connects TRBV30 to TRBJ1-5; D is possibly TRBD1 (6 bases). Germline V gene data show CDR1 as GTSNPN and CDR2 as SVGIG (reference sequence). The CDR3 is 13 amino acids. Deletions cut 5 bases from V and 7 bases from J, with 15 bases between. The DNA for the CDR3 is TGTGCCTGGGGTGGGGGGCCCGGGCAGCCCCAGCATTTT. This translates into CAWGGGPGQPQHF.

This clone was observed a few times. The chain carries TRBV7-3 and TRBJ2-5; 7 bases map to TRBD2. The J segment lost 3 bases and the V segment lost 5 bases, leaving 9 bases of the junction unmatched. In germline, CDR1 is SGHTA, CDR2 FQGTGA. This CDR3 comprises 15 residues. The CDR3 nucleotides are TGTGCCAGCAGCCAAGGAGGCGCGGGAGAAGAGACCCAGTACTTC. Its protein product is CASSQGGAGEETQYF. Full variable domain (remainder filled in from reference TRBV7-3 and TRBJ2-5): GAGVSQTPSNKVTEKGKYVELRCDPISGHTALYWYRQSLGQGPEFLIYFQGTGAADDSGLPNDRFFAVRPEGSVSTLKIQRTERGDSAVYLCASSQGGAGEETQYFGPGTRLLVL.

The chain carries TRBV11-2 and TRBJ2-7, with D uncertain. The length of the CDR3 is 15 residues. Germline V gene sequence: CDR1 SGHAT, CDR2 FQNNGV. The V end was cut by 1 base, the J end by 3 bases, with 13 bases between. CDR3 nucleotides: TGTGCCAGCAGCTTAGGCCAGTTCGGAGTCTACGAGCAGTACTTC. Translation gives CASSLGQFGVYEQYF.

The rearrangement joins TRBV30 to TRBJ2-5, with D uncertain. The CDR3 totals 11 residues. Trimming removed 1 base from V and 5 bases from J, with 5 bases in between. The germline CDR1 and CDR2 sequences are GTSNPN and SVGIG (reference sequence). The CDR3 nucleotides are TGTGCCTGGAGTGCTTCGGAGACCCAGTACTTC. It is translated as CAWSASETQYF.

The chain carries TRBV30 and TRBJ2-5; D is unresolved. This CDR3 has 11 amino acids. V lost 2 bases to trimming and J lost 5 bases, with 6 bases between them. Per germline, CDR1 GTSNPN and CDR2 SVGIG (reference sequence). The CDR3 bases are TGTGCCTGGAGTCACGGGGAGACCCAGTACTTC. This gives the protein CAWSHGETQYF. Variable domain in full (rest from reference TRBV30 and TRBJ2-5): SQTIHQWPATLVQPVGSPLSLECTVEGTSNPNLYWYRQAAGRGLQLLFYSVGIGQISSEVPQNLSASRPQDRQFILSSKKLLLSDSGFYLCAWSHGETQYFGPGTRLLVL.

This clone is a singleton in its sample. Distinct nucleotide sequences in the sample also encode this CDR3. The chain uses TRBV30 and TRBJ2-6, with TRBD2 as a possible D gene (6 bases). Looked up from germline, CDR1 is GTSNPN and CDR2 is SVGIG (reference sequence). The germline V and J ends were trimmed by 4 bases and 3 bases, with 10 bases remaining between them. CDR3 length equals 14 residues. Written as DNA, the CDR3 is TGTGCCTGGAATTACGGGGGTGGGGCCAACGTCCTGACTTTC. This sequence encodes CAWNYGGGANVLTF.

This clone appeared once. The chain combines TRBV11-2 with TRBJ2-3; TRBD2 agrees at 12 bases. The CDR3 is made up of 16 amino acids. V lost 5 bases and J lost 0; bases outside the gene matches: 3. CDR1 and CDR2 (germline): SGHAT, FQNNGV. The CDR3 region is CASSRTSGTSTDTQYF. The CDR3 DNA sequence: TGTGCCAGCAGCCGGACTAGCGGGACTAGCACAGATACGCAGTATTTT.

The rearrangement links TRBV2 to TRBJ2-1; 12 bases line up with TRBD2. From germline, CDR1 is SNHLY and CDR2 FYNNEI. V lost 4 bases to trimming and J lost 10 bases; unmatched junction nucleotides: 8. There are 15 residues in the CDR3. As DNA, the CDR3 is TGTGCCAGCAGTGCGGCTAGCGGGGGGGCTAGAGAGCAGTTCTTC. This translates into CASSAASGGAREQFF.